The entry below gives a single TCR beta chain sequence along with its context. The antigen is undetermined. TCRdb keeps only in-frame clones here, not all; method: immunoSEQ multiplex PCR. Counted here are around 40,000 clones, 70% to 90% occurring once; the ten biggest clones make up over 0.3%. The record originates from a study of OX40 agonist ivuxolimab in advanced cancers. As for the study in general: The patients received ivuxolimab by intravenous route every 2 weeks at 0.01 to 10 mg/kg. Eligibility rules accepted prior anti-PD-1, anti-PD-L1 or anti-CTLA-4 therapy, and around 44% had some. Findings of the study overall: Partial responders receiving 0.1-3.0 mg/kg showed among the lowest clonal expansion.

V was pared by 1 base and J by 5 bases, with 6 bases between. The CDR3 length is 11 residues. Germline-derived CDR1 and CDR2 are DFQATT and SNEGSKA (reference sequence). Baseline, cycle 4 day 1, and cycle 7 day 1 were the blood sampling points. This rearrangement joins TRBV20-1 to TRBJ2-7, with a possible D match to TRBD1 (6 bases). The source of this sequence is an adult with an advanced solid tumor such as melanoma, head and neck, liver or kidney cancer. The sequences come from CD4+ or CD8+ T cells sorted from blood, collected in a trial of the OX40 agonist ivuxolimab. The CDR3 loop reads CSARGGHEQYF. The CDR3 nucleotides read TGCAGTGCTAGAGGGGGGCACGAGCAGTACTTC.